The 11 T cell receptor beta chains below come from one sample, sequenced in a study of early T cells in non-severe SARS-CoV-2 infection (dated by TCRdb to about 2021). Library prep was done by 5' RACE. Sequencing used a NextSeq 500. TCRdb's own reprocessing of the public reads used fastp at Q25 and MiXCR and kept productive beta chains. Rows are combined by CDR3 protein, so each entry shows the most common genes and DNA. Across this sample there are under 85,000 distinct CDR3 sequences, with around 14% seen only once. About 10% of the sample belongs to the ten largest clones. Sequenced: whole blood. These receptors all come from an adult who was a healthcare worker with PCR-confirmed SARS-CoV-2 infection or an uninfected control (not recorded which).

The chain uses TRBV12-3 or TRBV12-4 and TRBJ2-4; 7 bases match TRBD1. CDR3 length: 19 residues. J gave up 5 bases and V 4 bases, and 20 bases lay outside the gene matches. CDR3 bases: TGTGCCAGCAGTTCCAGCCGGGGTCCGAAGGCCCAGGGGGAAAACATTCAGTACTTC. As protein: CASSSSRGPKAQGENIQYF.

The rearrangement links TRBV6-2 or TRBV6-3 to TRBJ2-1; 7 bases align to TRBD2. The V segment lost 6 bases and the J segment 0 bases; nucleotides outside the gene matches: 5. CDR3 length: 15 amino acids. Germline CDR1 and CDR2: MNHEY and SVGEGT. CDR3 in DNA: TGTGCCAGCAGCCCCGGGACTATCTCCTACAATGAGCAGTTCTTC. Amino acids: CASSPGTISYNEQFF.

The sample holds a few counts of this clonotype. This rearrangement joins TRBV29-1 to TRBJ2-2, with D perhaps TRBD1 (5 bases). CDR3 length: 14 amino acids. Trimming removed 6 bases at V and 1 base at J, with 12 bases between. CDR1 and CDR2 from the germline V gene are SQVTM and ANQGSEA. DNA of the CDR3: TGCAGCGTCAGGGTCCATTTGAACACCGGGGAGCTGTTTTTT. It is translated as CSVRVHLNTGELFF.

This clonotype was counted many times. The chain employs TRBV11-2 and TRBJ2-1, with TRBD2 matching 9 bases. The CDR3 has 17 residues. Germline V lookup: CDR1 SGHAT, CDR2 FQNNGV. Trimming removed 1 base from V and 7 bases from J; junction bases left unmatched: 11. The CDR3 protein is CASSLVISAGGRNEQFF. CDR3 nucleotides: TGTGCCAGCAGCTTAGTAATATCGGCGGGGGGGCGAAATGAGCAGTTCTTC.

The sample holds many counts of this clonotype. The genes are TRBV6-2 or TRBV6-3 and TRBJ1-5; 7 bases are shared with TRBD1. The ends lost 5 bases at V and 4 bases at J; junction bases unmatched: 5. There are 14 residues in the CDR3. CDR1 and CDR2 (germline): MNHEY, SVGEGT. The CDR3 DNA follows: TGTGCCAGCAGTCAAGACAGGGCTAATCAGCCCCAGCATTTT. Its protein product is CASSQDRANQPQHF.

This clonotype has more than one count but fewer than ten. The chain joins TRBV7-2 to TRBJ2-3; 7 nucleotides align to TRBD2. V lost 8 bases to trimming and J lost 8 bases; unmatched junction nucleotides: 4. Germline assignment: CDR1 SGHTA and CDR2 FQGNSA. The CDR3 sequence is 11 residues long. CDR3 region: CASRSGVTQYF. CDR3 DNA sequence: TGTGCCAGCCGAAGCGGGGTTACGCAGTATTTT.

This clonotype has just a few counts. The chain is built from TRBV11-2 and TRBJ1-6; tentatively, D is TRBD1 (6 bases). V lost 1 base and J 5 bases, leaving 9 bases between the germline ends. Germline loops: CDR1 SGHAT, CDR2 FQNNGV. This CDR3 has 15 amino acids. In nucleotides, the CDR3 is TGTGCCAGCAGCTTAGTCAGGGGCGATAATTCACCCCTCCACTTT. It specifies CASSLVRGDNSPLHF. Full variable domain (remainder filled in from reference TRBV11-2 and TRBJ1-6): EAGVAQSPRYKIIEKRQSVAFWCNPISGHATLYWYQQILGQGPKLLIQFQNNGVVDDSQLPKDRFSAERLKGVDSTLKIQPAKLEDSAVYLCASSLVRGDNSPLHFGNGTRLTVT.

The chain has TRBV3-1 and TRBJ2-1; tentatively, D is TRBD2 (5 bases). Trimming stripped 4 bases from V and 10 bases from J, with 17 bases between. Germline CDR1 and CDR2: LGHDT and YNNKEL (reference sequence). The CDR3 runs 14 residues. The CDR3 nucleotides read TGTGCCAGCAGCCTGAGGGCCAACGATGAGGAGCAGTTCTTC. This gives the protein CASSLRANDEEQFF.

In this sample, this clonotype turned up a few times. The chain recombines TRBV2 with TRBJ2-7; tentatively, D is TRBD1 (5 bases). The ends were cut back, 4 bases at V and 5 bases at J, with 15 bases in the middle. The CDR3 has 14 amino acids. Germline assignment: CDR1 SNHLY and CDR2 FYNNEI. The CDR3 coding sequence is TGTGCCAGCAGTGTAGGGGCTCCTGGGAACGAGCAGTACTTC. It specifies CASSVGAPGNEQYF.

This chain joins TRBV10-3 and TRBJ1-1; no clear D gene. This CDR3 is built from 14 residues. Germline-derived CDR1 and CDR2 are ENHRY and SYGVKD. The V gene lost 4 bases and the J gene lost 4 bases, with 13 bases spanning the gap. CDR3 in DNA: TGTGCCATCAGTGTCCGGGGATTAGGCACTGAAGCTTTCTTT. Translating it yields CAISVRGLGTEAFF.

V gene TRBV20-1 combines with J gene TRBJ2-2; the match to TRBD1 covers 7 bases. Germline V lookup: CDR1 DFQATT, CDR2 SNEGSKA (reference sequence). The CDR3 is 15 amino acids. The ends lost 3 bases at V and 4 bases at J; junction bases unmatched: 8. CDR3 sequence (DNA): TGCAGTGCTAGGGGTAGGGGGCTCAGCACCGGGGAGCTGTTTTTT. Translated: CSARGRGLSTGELFF.